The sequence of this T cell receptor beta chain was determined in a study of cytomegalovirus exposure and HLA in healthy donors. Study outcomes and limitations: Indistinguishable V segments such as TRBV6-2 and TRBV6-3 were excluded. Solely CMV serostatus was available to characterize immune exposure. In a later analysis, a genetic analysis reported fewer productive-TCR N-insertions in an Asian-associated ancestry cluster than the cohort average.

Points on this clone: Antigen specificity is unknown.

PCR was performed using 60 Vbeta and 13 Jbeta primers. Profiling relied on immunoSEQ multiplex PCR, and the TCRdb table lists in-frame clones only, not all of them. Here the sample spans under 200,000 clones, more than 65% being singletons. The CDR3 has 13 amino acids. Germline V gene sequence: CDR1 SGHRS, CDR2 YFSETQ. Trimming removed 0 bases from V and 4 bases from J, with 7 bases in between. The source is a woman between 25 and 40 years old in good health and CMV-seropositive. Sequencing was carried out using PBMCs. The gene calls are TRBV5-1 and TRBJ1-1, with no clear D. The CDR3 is CASSLERSTEAFF. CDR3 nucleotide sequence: TGCGCCAGCAGCTTGGAGAGGAGCACTGAAGCTTTCTTT.